The TCR beta chain under discussion was sequenced for a study of post-analysis software for immune sequencing data. Study-level information: Recorded disease courses covered relapsing-remitting, secondary progressive and progressive-relapsing multiple sclerosis. Some patients had no subtype annotation. Points from the study as a whole: Strong co-clustering by F measure linked samples that shared a preparation batch. A significant reduction in normalized Chao1 diversity was observed in multiple sclerosis patients versus controls. TRBV segments more frequent in patients than in controls numbered several and included TRBV5-6, TRBV5-1 and TRBV20-1.

In regard to this clonotype: The antigen remains unidentified.

The CDR3 has 19 residues. V trimming: 3 bases; J trimming: 0 bases; junction bases outside the gene matches: 12. In germline, CDR1 is MDHEN, CDR2 SYDVKM. Unique molecular identifiers were present in the TCR beta cDNA libraries. The T cell input of roughly 0.9 to 11 million gave roughly 0.5 million cDNA molecules. TCRdb reanalysed the PCR reads using MiXCR and keeps one entry per CDR3 protein. The sample records roughly 400,000 distinct CDR3 sequences, about 39% being singletons. The chain recombines TRBV28 with TRBJ2-2; the match to TRBD1 covers 8 bases. The sequencing sample was made of blood. This receptor was taken from a girl aged 2 to 9 with multiple sclerosis. The CDR3 region has the DNA TGTGCCAGCAGTTTCAGGCAGACGTCGGACAGGGCGAACACCGGGGAGCTGTTTTTT. This translates into CASSFRQTSDRANTGELFF. The variable domain in full, with the rest retrieved from reference TRBV28 and TRBJ2-2, is DVKVTQSSRYLVKRTGEKVFLECVQDMDHENMFWYRQDPGLGLRLIYFSYDVKMKEKGDIPEGYSVSREKKERFSLILESASTNQTSMYLCASSFRQTSDRANTGELFFGEGSRLTVL.